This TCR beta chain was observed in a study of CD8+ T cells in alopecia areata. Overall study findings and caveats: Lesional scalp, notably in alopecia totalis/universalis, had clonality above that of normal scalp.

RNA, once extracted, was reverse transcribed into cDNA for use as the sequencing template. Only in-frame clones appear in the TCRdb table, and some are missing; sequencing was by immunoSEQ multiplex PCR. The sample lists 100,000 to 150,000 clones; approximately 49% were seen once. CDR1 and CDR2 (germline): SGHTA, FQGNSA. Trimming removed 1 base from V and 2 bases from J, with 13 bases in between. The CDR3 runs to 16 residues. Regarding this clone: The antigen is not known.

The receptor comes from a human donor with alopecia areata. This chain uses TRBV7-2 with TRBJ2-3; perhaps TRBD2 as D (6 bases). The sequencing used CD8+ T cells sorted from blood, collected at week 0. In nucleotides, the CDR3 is TGTGCCAGCAGCTTAGTCGCCGGGGGAGCCACAGATACGCAGTATTTT. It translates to CASSLVAGGATDTQYF.